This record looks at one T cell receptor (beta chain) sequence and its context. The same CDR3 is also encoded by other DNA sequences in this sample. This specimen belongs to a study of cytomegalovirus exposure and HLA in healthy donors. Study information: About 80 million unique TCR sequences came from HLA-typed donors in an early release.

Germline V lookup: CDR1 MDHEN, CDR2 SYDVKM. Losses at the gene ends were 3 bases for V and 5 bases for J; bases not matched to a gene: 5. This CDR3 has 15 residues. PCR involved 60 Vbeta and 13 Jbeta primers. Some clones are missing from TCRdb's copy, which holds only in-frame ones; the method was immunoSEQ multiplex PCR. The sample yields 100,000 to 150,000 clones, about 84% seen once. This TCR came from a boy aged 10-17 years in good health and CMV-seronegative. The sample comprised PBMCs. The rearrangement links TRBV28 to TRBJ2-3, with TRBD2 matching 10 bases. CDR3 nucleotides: TGTGCCAGCAGTTTGAGGCTAGCGGGAGTAGATACGCAGTATTTT. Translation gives CASSLRLAGVDTQYF.